The 30 T cell receptor beta chains listed next were all sequenced from one sample in a study of blood T cell repertoires in COVID-19. This table comes from immunoSEQ multiplex PCR, and its TCRdb copy is limited to in-frame clones, with some not included. The data show fewer than 200,000 clones, 86% seen once. Sequencing used peripheral blood. Receptor source: a man between 65 and 80 years old with active or convalescent COVID-19.

The gene calls are TRBV5-4 and TRBJ2-1; TRBD2 agrees at 7 bases. The V gene end was trimmed by 6 bases and the J gene end by 9 bases; junction bases not matched to a gene: 9. CDR1 SGHNT and CDR2 YYREEE come from the germline V gene (reference sequence). The CDR3 loop spans 13 amino acids. The CDR3 coding sequence is TGTGCCAGCACCAGCGGGGTAGAGGGTGAGCAGTTCTTC. Its protein product is CASTSGVEGEQFF.

The chain recombines TRBV20-1 with TRBJ2-5; D is unresolved. The V gene lost 6 bases and the J gene lost 1 base, with 21 bases spanning the gap. The CDR3 is made up of 16 amino acids. Germline V gene sequence: CDR1 DFQATT, CDR2 SNEGSKA (reference sequence). CDR3 in DNA: TGCAGTGCCAGTAGTAGTCTGGCAGGATCCCAAGAGACCCAGTACTTC. This translates into CSASSSLAGSQETQYF.

This clone was observed once. The genes are TRBV7-8 and TRBJ1-4; D is uncertain. Germline V lookup: CDR1 SGHVS, CDR2 FQNEAQ. The V and J ends lost 5 bases and 14 bases respectively, with 15 bases between them. CDR3 length: 12 residues. The chain's CDR3 is CASSRNREGLFF. CDR3 nucleotides: TGTGCCAGCAGCCGTAACCGGGAAGGTCTGTTTTTT.

About this clone itself: The junction departs from the called germline gene at one end, perhaps through a read error. This chain connects TRBV6-1 to TRBJ2-2; 10 bases match TRBD2. This CDR3 is built from 16 residues. Germline CDR1 and CDR2: MNHNS and SASEGT. The DNA for the CDR3 is TGTGCCAGCAGTAAAGCGGGAGGGCCCTACACCGGGGAGCTGTTTTTT. Its translation: CASSKAGGPYTGELFF.

The rearrangement links TRBV5-1 to TRBJ1-1; no clear D gene. CDR3 size: 13 residues. Germline V gene lookup returns CDR1 SGHRS and CDR2 YFSETQ. Trimming shortened V by 1 base and J by 4 bases, and 8 bases separated the two germline ends. CDR3 sequence: CASSLSLGTEAFF. CDR3 DNA: TGCGCCAGCAGCTTGTCGCTAGGCACTGAAGCTTTCTTT.

The chain joins TRBV9 to TRBJ2-3; 12 bases match TRBD2. The V gene end was trimmed by 2 bases and the J gene end by 8 bases; junction bases not matched to a gene: 3. The CDR3 totals 14 residues. Germline CDR1 SGDLS, CDR2 YYNGEE. The CDR3 protein is CASSVGLAGLTQYF. DNA of the CDR3: TGTGCCAGCAGCGTGGGACTAGCGGGCCTTACGCAGTATTTT.

The chain recombines TRBV6-2 or TRBV6-3 with TRBJ2-7; possible D gene TRBD1, 6 bases. The V gene lost 2 bases and the J gene lost 2 bases, with 22 bases spanning the gap. There are 18 residues in the CDR3. In germline, CDR1 is MNHEY, CDR2 SVGEGT. CDR3 coding DNA: TGTGCCAGCAGTTACCCCCCGGAAGACGACAGGACCACCTACGAGCAGTACTTC. As protein: CASSYPPEDDRTTYEQYF.

The rearrangement uses TRBV9 and TRBJ2-1; D is possibly TRBD1 (5 bases). Germline V gives CDR1 SGDLS, CDR2 YYNGEE. Trimming removed 0 bases at V and 9 bases at J, with 10 bases between. The length of the CDR3 is 13 residues. This CDR3 reads CASSVVGVAEQFF. The CDR3 bases are TGTGCCAGCAGCGTAGTAGGGGTGGCTGAGCAGTTCTTC.

The gene calls are TRBV5-1 and TRBJ1-4; a weak D match, TRBD1 (6 bases). With 4 bases removed from V and 2 bases from J, the gap between germline ends came to 15 bases. CDR3 length: 16 residues. The germline V gene encodes CDR1 SGHRS and CDR2 YFSETQ. The CDR3 region is CASSRTEDGTNEKLFF. CDR3 in DNA: TGCGCCAGCAGCAGGACAGAGGACGGGACTAATGAAAAACTGTTTTTT. The variable domain in full, with the rest retrieved from reference TRBV5-1 and TRBJ1-4, is KAGVTQTPRYLIKTRGQQVTLSCSPISGHRSVSWYQQTPGQGLQFLFEYFSETQRNKGNFPGRFSGRQFSNSRSEMNVSTLELGDSALYLCASSRTEDGTNEKLFFGSGTQLSVL.

J is TRBJ1-5 and V is TRBV12-3 or TRBV12-4; D is perhaps TRBD1 (5 bases). V lost 5 bases and J lost 6, with 11 bases in between. There are 13 residues in the CDR3. CDR3 amino acids: CASSTRVPQPQHF. The CDR3 region has the DNA TGTGCCAGCAGTACCAGGGTCCCTCAGCCCCAGCATTTT.

This sequence joins TRBV3-1 (or the pseudogene TRBV3-2) and TRBJ2-3, with D maybe TRBD2 (6 bases). Germline V gene data show CDR1 as LGHDT and CDR2 as YNNKEL (reference sequence). This CDR3 is built from 18 residues. V gave up 1 base and J gave up 1 base, with 18 bases separating them. DNA of the CDR3: TGTGCCAGCAGCCAAGCTGGGTCGGGGACTCCAGGCACAGATACGCAGTATTTT. Its translation: CASSQAGSGTPGTDTQYF.

The J gene is TRBJ1-2, the V gene TRBV12-3 or TRBV12-4; TRBD1 agrees at 10 bases. Trimming took 6 bases from V and 6 from J; bases not matched to a gene: 4. This CDR3 spans 13 amino acids. The CDR3 sequence: CASRTTGGNGYTF. CDR3 coding DNA: TGTGCCAGCAGGACGACAGGGGGCAATGGCTACACCTTC.

In DNA form, the CDR3 reads TGTGCCAGCAGCTTCCGGGACTTGGCTATTGGCTACACCTTC. Its protein is CASSFRDLAIGYTF. V and J are TRBV7-2 and TRBJ1-2, with a tentative D call TRBD1 (5 bases). Trimming left V 3 bases short and J 7 bases short, with 15 bases between. This CDR3 contains 14 residues. CDR1 SGHTA and CDR2 FQGNSA come from the germline V gene.

The chain has TRBV28 and TRBJ2-1; TRBD1 might be the D (5 bases). Trimming pared 1 base from V and 2 bases from J, leaving 12 bases between. The CDR3 runs to 16 residues. Germline V gene lookup returns CDR1 MDHEN and CDR2 SYDVKM. CDR3 bases: TGTGCCAGCAGTTTATCCCAGGGATTAGCCTACAATGAGCAGTTCTTC. It specifies CASSLSQGLAYNEQFF.

This sequence joins TRBV11-3 and TRBJ1-4; no clear D. V was shortened by 0 bases and J by 8 bases, with 22 bases between the two germline ends. The CDR3 has 18 residues. CDR1 and CDR2 from the germline V gene are SGHNT and YENEEA. CDR3 sequence reads: CASSLDCRWASKKEKLFF. CDR3 nucleotides: TGTGCCAGCAGCTTAGATTGTCGCTGGGCGTCGAAAAAAGAAAAACTGTTTTTT.

The chain uses TRBV15 and TRBJ1-2; 10 bases line up with TRBD1. V lost 5 bases, J lost 3 bases, and 9 bases stayed unmatched. Germline V gene lookup returns CDR1 LNHNV and CDR2 YYDKDF (reference sequence). CDR3 length equals 16 residues. DNA of the CDR3: TGTGCCACCAGCCGGGACAGGGGAAGGGGGGACTATGGCTACACCTTC. Encoded protein: CATSRDRGRGDYGYTF.

The chain couples TRBV27 to TRBJ2-1; 11 bases agree with TRBD2. The CDR3 sequence is 15 residues long. V lost 3 bases, J lost 6 bases, and 4 bases stayed unmatched. Germline loops: CDR1 MNHEY, CDR2 SMNVEV (reference sequence). DNA of the CDR3: TGTGCCAGCAGTTTCGGACTAGCGGGTTTCAATGAGCAGTTCTTC. Its protein is CASSFGLAGFNEQFF.

The chain uses TRBV2 and TRBJ2-5; a possible D gene is TRBD1 (5 bases). CDR1 is SNHLY and CDR2 is FYNNEI in the germline V gene. This CDR3 region has 12 residues. Between the trimmed V and J ends, which lost 6 bases and 2 bases, there was a span of 7 bases. CDR3 loop: CASRQEQETQYF. CDR3 coding DNA: TGTGCCAGCAGACAGGAGCAAGAGACCCAGTACTTC.

The rearrangement joins TRBV28 to TRBJ2-1; TRBD1 matches 9 bases. This CDR3 has 12 amino acids. Trimming took 5 bases from V and 14 from J; bases not matched to a gene: 7. Looked up from germline, CDR1 is MDHEN and CDR2 is SYDVKM. CDR3 sequence: CASSIPGQGEFF. Here the CDR3 DNA reads TGTGCCAGCAGTATTCCGGGACAGGGTGAGTTCTTC. Using reference TRBV28 and TRBJ2-1 for the parts outside the CDR3, the full variable domain is DVKVTQSSRYLVKRTGEKVFLECVQDMDHENMFWYRQDPGLGLRLIYFSYDVKMKEKGDIPEGYSVSREKKERFSLILESASTNQTSMYLCASSIPGQGEFFGPGTRLTVL.

The gene calls are TRBV12-5 and TRBJ1-1, with D unresolved. CDR1 and CDR2 (germline): LGHNT, FRNRAP. The ends were cut back, 7 bases at V and 6 bases at J, with 9 bases in the middle. This CDR3 region has 11 residues. CDR3 protein: CASAITAEAFF. The DNA for the CDR3 is TGTGCTAGTGCCATAACAGCTGAAGCTTTCTTT.

The V and J genes are TRBV21-1 and TRBJ1-1; no DNA check was done on the table's D call, TRBD1. TRBV21-1 is listed as a pseudogene. The CDR3 is 16 amino acids. The CDR3 here is CASKGLTGGRNTEAFF. For the CDR3, the DNA is TGTGCCAGCAAGGGATTGACAGGGGGCCGGAACACTGAAGCTTTCTTT.

J is TRBJ1-1 and V is TRBV25-1; the match to TRBD1 covers 11 bases. Germline V CDR1 and CDR2: MGHDK, SYGVNS. The junction had 2 bases not matched to a gene; V was cut back by 5 bases and J by 0 bases. The CDR3 has 15 residues. CDR3 bases: TGTGCCAGCAGTTGGACAGGGGGCTTGAACACTGAAGCTTTCTTT. Translated, it gives CASSWTGGLNTEAFF.

This clone is a singleton in its sample. This chain uses TRBV29-1 with TRBJ1-2, with D maybe TRBD1 (5 bases). The CDR3 has 13 amino acids. Germline CDR1 and CDR2: SQVTM and ANQGSEA. V was cut by 4 bases and J by 2 bases, with 11 bases left in between. Here the CDR3 DNA reads TGCAGCGTTGCCCGGCAGGGAAACTATGGCTACACCTTC. As protein: CSVARQGNYGYTF.

V is TRBV5-1 and J is TRBJ2-1; 15 bases fit TRBD2. With 4 bases clipped from V and 8 bases from J, the junction kept 4 bases outside the gene matches. This CDR3 spans 15 amino acids. Germline V gives CDR1 SGHRS, CDR2 YFSETQ. The CDR3 DNA follows: TGCGCCAGCAGCACGGGACTAGCGGGAGGAGATGAGCAGTTCTTC. It encodes CASSTGLAGGDEQFF.

J is TRBJ2-3 and V is TRBV6-1, with TRBD2 identical over 7 bases. This CDR3 spans 15 amino acids. J lost 7 bases, V lost 2 bases, and 9 bases had no gene match. The germline gives CDR1 MNHNS, CDR2 SASEGT. CDR3 residues: CASSELREGRYTQYF. Written as DNA, the CDR3 is TGTGCCAGCAGTGAATTAAGGGAGGGCCGATATACGCAGTATTTT.

Concerning this clone: Other DNA sequences in this sample translate to the same CDR3. V gene TRBV9 combines with J gene TRBJ2-1, with D possibly being TRBD2 (5 bases). The V gene's germline CDR1 is SGDLS and CDR2 YYNGEE. Trimming removed 0 bases at V and 0 bases at J, with 10 bases between. The CDR3 extends over 16 amino acids. CDR3 DNA sequence: TGTGCCAGCAGCGTAGGAGGGTCGAGCTCCTACAATGAGCAGTTCTTC. Translated, it gives CASSVGGSSSYNEQFF. Using reference TRBV9 and TRBJ2-1 for the parts outside the CDR3, the full variable domain is DSGVTQTPKHLITATGQRVTLRCSPRSGDLSVYWYQQSLDQGLQFLIQYYNGEERAKGNILERFSAQQFPDLHSELNLSSLELGDSALYFCASSVGGSSSYNEQFFGPGTRLTVL.

The chain carries TRBV7-8 and TRBJ2-7; 14 nucleotides align to TRBD2. The CDR3 covers 16 residues. The germline gives CDR1 SGHVS, CDR2 FQNEAQ. The ends lost 7 bases at V and 2 bases at J; junction bases unmatched: 7. CDR3 protein: CASMGLAGVAPYEQYF. The DNA of the CDR3 is TGTGCCAGCATGGGACTAGCGGGAGTGGCCCCCTACGAGCAGTACTTC.

This rearrangement joins TRBV5-1 to TRBJ2-1; maybe TRBD2 (6 bases). Germline CDR1 is SGHRS and CDR2 is YFSETQ. This CDR3 region has 15 residues. V lost 4 bases, J lost 6 bases, and 17 bases lay in between. For the CDR3, the DNA is TGCGCCAGCAGCAGGATGGAGGCCGGGAGCAATGAGCAGTTCTTC. As protein: CASSRMEAGSNEQFF.

This clone was recorded a few times. In DNA form, the CDR3 reads TGTGCCAGCAGTGGACTAGCGGGGGAGGGTGAGCAGTTCTTC. Translating it yields CASSGLAGEGEQFF. The V gene is TRBV2, the J gene TRBJ2-1, with 12 bases identical to TRBD2. V was clipped by 4 bases and J by 9 bases; unmatched bases: 4. The length of the CDR3 is 14 residues. Germline assignment: CDR1 SNHLY and CDR2 FYNNEI.

The V gene is TRBV7-2, the J gene TRBJ2-7; 10 nucleotides line up with TRBD1. Germline V lookup: CDR1 SGHTA, CDR2 FQGNSA. Trimming at V came to 5 bases and at J to 4 bases, leaving 8 bases not matched to a gene. The CDR3 runs 15 residues. The CDR3: CASSRAGTGAYEQYF. The CDR3 DNA reads TGTGCCAGCAGCCGCGCCGGGACAGGGGCATACGAGCAGTACTTC.